The 21 T cell receptor beta chains below come from one sample, sequenced in a study of cytomegalovirus exposure and HLA in healthy donors. PCR used 60 Vbeta primers and 13 Jbeta primers. TCRdb's copy holds only in-frame clones and misses some; the assay was immunoSEQ multiplex PCR. The sample contains about 120,000 clones, 77% of which appear only once. Material: PBMCs. These receptors were obtained from a human donor in good health.

The rearrangement links TRBV19 to TRBJ2-3; 9 bases agree with TRBD2. V gave up 7 bases and J gave up 4 bases; unmatched junction bases: 6. The CDR3 loop spans 14 amino acids. Germline values: CDR1 LNHDA, CDR2 SQIVND (reference sequence). The CDR3 loop is CASMNAGGADTQYF. In DNA, the CDR3 is TGTGCCAGTATGAATGCGGGAGGGGCAGATACGCAGTATTTT.

This rearrangement joins TRBV27 to TRBJ2-3, with 12 positions matching TRBD2. CDR1 is MNHEY and CDR2 is SMNVEV in the germline V gene (reference sequence). CDR3 length: 15 residues. With 4 bases clipped from V and 4 bases from J, the junction kept 3 bases outside the gene matches. The CDR3 DNA is TGTGCCAGCAGTTACCTAGCGGGAGGGGCAGATACGCAGTATTTT. As protein: CASSYLAGGADTQYF.

The rearrangement links TRBV28 to TRBJ2-7, with D possibly matching TRBD2 (5 bases). The CDR3 length is 16 residues. Germline V CDR1 and CDR2: MDHEN, SYDVKM. Trimming left V 5 bases short and J 1 base short, with 18 bases between. CDR3 amino acids: CASSPGVGRGSYEQYF. The CDR3 DNA is TGTGCCAGCAGTCCCGGGGTGGGGAGAGGGTCCTACGAGCAGTACTTC.

This chain links TRBV28 with TRBJ2-4; 10 bases align to TRBD2. Germline V gene lookup returns CDR1 MDHEN and CDR2 SYDVKM. CDR3 size: 16 residues. V was pared by 5 bases and J by 1 base, with 5 bases of the junction left unmatched. The CDR3 reads CASSHQAGGAKNIQYF. In nucleotides, the CDR3 is TGTGCCAGCAGTCACCAAGCGGGAGGGGCCAAAAACATTCAGTACTTC.

The chain combines TRBV28 with TRBJ1-5, with a weak D call TRBD1 (5 bases). This CDR3 is built from 13 residues. From germline, CDR1 is MDHEN and CDR2 SYDVKM. Trimming took off 5 bases at V and 9 bases at J, with 14 bases between the two ends. Here the CDR3 DNA reads TGTGCCAGCAGTCGGACGACAGTAGGGCCCCAGCATTTT. Translating gives CASSRTTVGPQHF.

The rearrangement uses TRBV6-1 and TRBJ1-4; D possibly corresponds to TRBD1 (6 bases). V lost 5 bases to trimming and J lost 8 bases, with 15 bases between them. The CDR3 consists of 14 residues. The germline CDR1 and CDR2 sequences are MNHNS and SASEGT. The CDR3 bases are TGTGCCAGCAGTACCACAGGGCAGTGGGAAAAACTGTTTTTT. Its translation is CASSTTGQWEKLFF.

The V gene is TRBV2, the J gene TRBJ2-7; 9 bases align to TRBD2. Germline V gene sequence: CDR1 SNHLY, CDR2 FYNNEI. The V gene end was trimmed by 6 bases and the J gene end by 3 bases; junction bases not matched to a gene: 3. This CDR3 has 13 amino acids. This chain's CDR3 is CASRREGVYEQYF. The CDR3 nucleotides are TGTGCCAGCAGGCGGGAGGGAGTCTACGAGCAGTACTTC.

The chain links TRBV30 to TRBJ2-3; the match to TRBD2 covers 8 bases. The V gene end was trimmed by 4 bases and the J gene end by 0 bases; junction bases not matched to a gene: 6. The germline V gene encodes CDR1 GTSNPN and CDR2 SVGIG (reference sequence). The CDR3 is 15 amino acids. The chain's CDR3 is CAWNTGGASTDTQYF. The CDR3 DNA reads as TGTGCCTGGAACACGGGGGGGGCTAGCACAGATACGCAGTATTTT.

The V and J genes are TRBV5-1 and TRBJ2-1, with TRBD2 matching 10 bases. Trimming removed 1 base from V and 6 bases from J; junction bases left unmatched: 4. The CDR3 runs to 15 residues. Germline V CDR1 and CDR2: SGHRS, YFSETQ. The CDR3 DNA sequence: TGCGCCAGCAGCTTGTCTCTAGCGGGAGCCAATGAGCAGTTCTTC. Translating it yields CASSLSLAGANEQFF.

The chain carries TRBV18 and TRBJ2-3, with D perhaps TRBD1 (5 bases). The CDR3 covers 18 residues. CDR1 and CDR2 (germline): KGHSH, LQKENI. Trimming took 0 bases from V and 3 from J, leaving 19 bases between them. The CDR3 DNA reads as TGTGCCAGCTCACCACCGACATTGGCCAGGGAAAGGACAGATACGCAGTATTTT. Encoded protein: CASSPPTLARERTDTQYF.

As for this clone: Other DNA sequences in this sample translate to the same CDR3. This sequence joins TRBV19 and TRBJ2-3; 7 bases are shared with TRBD1. Germline V gene data show CDR1 as LNHDA and CDR2 as SQIVND (reference sequence). The CDR3 runs to 14 residues. The V gene end was trimmed by 3 bases and the J gene end by 4 bases; junction bases not matched to a gene: 4. The DNA for the CDR3 is TGTGCCAGTAGTATTGGAACAGGGGCAGATACGCAGTATTTT. Protein: CASSIGTGADTQYF.

The chain has TRBV6-6 and TRBJ1-5; 7 bases fit TRBD1. Germline V gives CDR1 MNHNY, CDR2 SVGAGI (reference sequence). V was pared by 4 bases and J by 4 bases, with 7 bases of the junction left unmatched. This CDR3 is 15 amino acids long. Here the CDR3 DNA reads TGTGCCAGCAGTTCAGGGGGACTGTGGAATCAGCCCCAGCATTTT. Its protein is CASSSGGLWNQPQHF.

The V call is TRBV6-4, the J call TRBJ2-4; D ambiguous. The CDR3 runs to 14 residues. The germline CDR1 and CDR2 sequences are MRHNA and SNTAGT. Trimming stripped 10 bases from V and 0 bases from J, with 13 bases between. The CDR3 region is CATTVDLAKNIQYF. The CDR3 DNA reads TGTGCCACCACAGTAGATCTAGCCAAAAACATTCAGTACTTC.

The rearrangement joins TRBV19 to TRBJ1-4; TRBD1 matches at 9 bases. The CDR3 covers 15 residues. Germline V CDR1 and CDR2: LNHDA, SQIVND (reference sequence). J was trimmed by 5 bases and V by 1 base; bases with no gene match: 2. CDR3 nucleotides: TGTGCCAGTAGTATAGGAGGGACAGGGAATGAAAAACTGTTTTTT. As protein: CASSIGGTGNEKLFF.

V and J are TRBV5-6 and TRBJ2-7, with D possibly TRBD1 on 5 matching bases. Germline assignment: CDR1 SGHDT and CDR2 YYEEEE. This CDR3 has 12 residues. The germline V and J ends were trimmed by 5 bases and 4 bases, with 10 bases remaining between them. The CDR3 loop is CASSLQGYEQYF. As DNA, the CDR3 is TGTGCCAGCAGTTTGCAGGGTTACGAGCAGTACTTC.

The chain links TRBV12-5 to TRBJ1-6; TRBD1 agrees at 7 bases. In germline, CDR1 is LGHNT, CDR2 FRNRAP. V trimming: 7 bases; J trimming: 9 bases; junction bases outside the gene matches: 9. The CDR3 contains 14 residues. The DNA of the CDR3 is TGTGCTAGTGCCCTGACAGGGTTAGGTTCACCCCTCCACTTT. Its protein product is CASALTGLGSPLHF.

This rearrangement joins TRBV7-9 to TRBJ1-4; the D is unclear. The germline V gene has CDR1 SEHNR and CDR2 FQNEAQ (reference sequence). The CDR3 is 15 amino acids. The V gene lost 2 bases and the J gene lost 7 bases, with 14 bases spanning the gap. The CDR3 DNA reads TGTGCCAGCAGCTTACCCGAGTGGGAGGCTGAAAAACTGTTTTTT. It encodes CASSLPEWEAEKLFF.

V is TRBV6-1 and J is TRBJ2-3, with 10 bases identical to TRBD1. V dropped 4 bases and J dropped 5; count of bases not matched to a gene: 3. Germline V gene data show CDR1 as MNHNS and CDR2 as SASEGT. There are 14 residues in the CDR3. The CDR3 sequence: CASSGTGGIDTQYF. The CDR3 nucleotides are TGTGCCAGCAGTGGGACAGGGGGGATAGATACGCAGTATTTT.

This chain joins TRBV11-2 and TRBJ1-1, with a weak D call TRBD1 (5 bases). Germline V gene sequence: CDR1 SGHAT, CDR2 FQNNGV. V gave up 5 bases and J gave up 0 bases, with 13 bases separating them. The CDR3 totals 15 residues. CDR3 bases: TGTGCCAGCAGCCGTTCGGCGGGGCTGAACACTGAAGCTTTCTTT. Translated, it gives CASSRSAGLNTEAFF.

CDR3 sequence: CSVGGGNTGELFF. Here the CDR3 DNA reads TGCAGCGTTGGGGGGGGGAACACCGGGGAGCTGTTTTTT. V is TRBV29-1 and J is TRBJ2-2; the match to TRBD2 covers 7 bases. Germline V lookup: CDR1 SQVTM, CDR2 ANQGSEA. With 4 bases clipped from V and 1 base from J, the junction kept 0 bases outside the gene matches. The CDR3 extends over 13 amino acids.

A few counts support this clone. This CDR3 is CASAPQGNYGYTF. In DNA, the CDR3 is TGTGCCAGTGCCCCACAGGGAAACTATGGCTACACCTTC. The chain employs TRBV19 and TRBJ1-2; D possibly corresponds to TRBD1 (6 bases). Trimming removed 8 bases at V and 2 bases at J, with 12 bases between. The CDR3 is 13 residues long. The germline CDR1 and CDR2 sequences are LNHDA and SQIVND (reference sequence).